The rows below give T cell receptor beta chains drawn from one sample of a study of blood T cell repertoires in COVID-19. Measured with immunoSEQ multiplex PCR; TCRdb has only the in-frame clones, and not every one. The sample yields about 300,000 clones, 70% to 90% seen once. Sequencing was performed on PBMCs or T cells enriched from blood (not recorded which). These receptors were collected from a man aged 25 to 40 who had recovered from COVID-19. Each CDR3 is given with its conserved first and last residue. D genes are given only for firm matches. Clone size appears in some rows only: once, few, many, or a class for an expanded clone.

TRBJ1-1	NA	TRBV5-1	NA	TGCGCCAGCAGCTTAGCGGGGCACTACACTGAAGCTTTCTTT	CASSLAGHYTEAFF
TRBJ1-5	NA	TRBV11-2	NA	TGTGCCAGCAGCTCAGGGCCAGGGGATCAGCCCCAGCATTTT	CASSSGPGDQPQHF
TRBJ2-2	NA	TRBV5-1	NA	TGCGCCAGCAGCGACGGACTCATAGCGAACACCGGGGAGCTGTTTTTT	CASSDGLIANTGELFF
TRBJ2-7	NA	TRBV18	NA	TGTGCCAGCTCACTGGAGAATGCTAGAGACGAGCAGTACTTC	CASSLENARDEQYF
TRBJ1-6	TRBD1	TRBV3-1/TRBV3-2	NA	TGTGCCACGGGAGAACAGGGGGACGGGTCACCCCTCCACTTT	CATGEQGDGSPLHF
TRBJ2-7	TRBD1	TRBV11-2	NA	TGTGCCAGCAGCTTTTCCGGGACAGGGACCAGCTCCTACGAGCAGTACTTC	CASSFSGTGTSSYEQYF
TRBJ2-2	NA	TRBV3-1/TRBV3-2	once	TGTGCCAGCAGCCGCGACCAGACTAGGGTAGGGGAGCTGTTTTTT	CASSRDQTRVGELFF
TRBJ2-1	TRBD2	TRBV7-2	NA	TGTGCCAGCAGCTTGACGACTAGCGGGGTCACCTACAATGAGCAGTTCTTC	CASSLTTSGVTYNEQFF
TRBJ2-2	TRBD1	TRBV5-1	NA	TGCGCCAGCAGCATGAGAGGGGGCAGCGGGGAGCTGTTTTTT	CASSMRGGSGELFF
TRBJ2-1	NA	TRBV6-2/TRBV6-3	NA	TGTGCCAGCAGCCCGCCTGGGGCCAACAATGAGCAGTTCTTC	CASSPPGANNEQFF
TRBJ1-1	TRBD1	TRBV5-1	NA	TGCGCCAGCAGCCGGGGACAGGGGTGGGAAACTGAAGCTTTCTTT	CASSRGQGWETEAFF
TRBJ2-3	TRBD2	TRBV4-3	few	TGCGCCAGCAGCCAAGATTTGGCGGGGGGCGATACGCAGTATTTT	CASSQDLAGGDTQYF
TRBJ1-5	NA	TRBV7-3	NA	TGTGCCAGCAGCTTAACCCCAAATCAGCCCCAGCATTTT	CASSLTPNQPQHF
TRBJ1-2	TRBD1	TRBV4-3	NA	TGCGCCAGCAGCCCCGGGACAGGGACCAACTATGGCTACACCTTC	CASSPGTGTNYGYTF
TRBJ2-3	TRBD1	TRBV30	NA	TGTGCCTGGAGTAACAGGGGGCGCACAGATACGCAGTATTTT	CAWSNRGRTDTQYF
TRBJ1-1	TRBD1	TRBV12-5	NA	TGTGCTAGTGGTTTGGGGGGACAGTCCCAAGGGACTGAAGCTTTCTTT	CASGLGGQSQGTEAFF
TRBJ2-2	TRBD1	TRBV5-1	NA	TGCGCCAGCGACAGGGGGCACAACACCGGGGAGCTGTTTTTT	CASDRGHNTGELFF
TRBJ2-7	NA	TRBV5-1	NA	TGCGCCAGCAGCTTCTGGACGGGATCCTCCTACGAGCAGTACTTC	CASSFWTGSSYEQYF
TRBJ2-7	NA	TRBV5-1	NA	TGCGCCAGCAGCTTGGGCCAGGGAAGCTCCTACGAGCAGTACTTC	CASSLGQGSSYEQYF
TRBJ1-1	NA	TRBV7-2	NA	TGTGCCAGCAGCTCAGCCAGGGTTGTGGCTTTCTTT	CASSSARVVAFF
TRBJ1-1	NA	TRBV10-3	NA	TGTGCCATCAGTGACCCCCTTCTGGCGAACACTGAAGCTTTCTTT	CAISDPLLANTEAFF
TRBJ2-7	NA	TRBV27	NA	TGTGCCAGCAGTTTGGGAGGGGGGCCCTACGAGCAGTACTTC	CASSLGGGPYEQYF
TRBJ2-7	TRBD2	TRBV7-6	NA	TGTGCCAGCAGCTTAGGGCGGGGGGAATACGAGCAGTACTTC	CASSLGRGEYEQYF
TRBJ1-4	NA	TRBV15	once	TGTGCCACCAGCAGAGATTTGACAGCAACTAATGAAAAACTGTTTTTT	CATSRDLTATNEKLFF
TRBJ2-5	TRBD2	TRBV4-3	few	TGCGCCAGCAGCCGAAATAGCGGGGGTGGGGAGACCCAGTACTTC	CASSRNSGGGETQYF
TRBJ1-2	NA	TRBV4-2	NA	TGTGCCAGCAGCCAATCCGGACAAATCTATGGCTACACCTTC	CASSQSGQIYGYTF
TRBJ1-3	NA	TRBV30	NA	TGTGCCTGGGTTAGTCTCGCTGGAAACACCATATATTTT	CAWVSLAGNTIYF
TRBJ2-3	NA	TRBV2	NA	TGTGCCAGCAGTGAAGCGCTTCAGGTCTTT	CASSEALQVF
TRBJ1-4	NA	TRBV4-3	NA	TGCGCCAGCAGCCAAGAATGGGGCGTATTGCAGGGAAATGAAAAACTGTTTTTT	CASSQEWGVLQGNEKLFF
TRBJ1-1	NA	TRBV7-8	NA	TGTGCCAGCAGCTTAAGGGGAGGATTGAACACTGAAGCTTTCTTT	CASSLRGGLNTEAFF
TRBJ1-1	TRBD1	TRBV4-1	NA	TGCGCCAGCAGTCTGGACAGGGGAGGCACTGAAGCTTTCTTT	CASSLDRGGTEAFF
TRBJ2-1	NA	TRBV9	NA	TGTGCCAGCAGCGTAGCCGGGGAGACCTCCTACAATGAGCAGTTCTTC	CASSVAGETSYNEQFF
TRBJ2-3	NA	TRBV25-1	NA	TGTGCCAGCAGTGAAGGGGGGGGCAACACAGATACGCAGTATTTT	CASSEGGGNTDTQYF
TRBJ1-1	TRBD1	TRBV4-1	few	TGCGCCAGCAGCCAAGTCGGGACAGGGCGGACTGAAGCTTTCTTT	CASSQVGTGRTEAFF
TRBJ2-7	NA	TRBV5-8	NA	TGTGCCAGCAGCTTGCGGGCCAGGGCAGCAGGGGCCTACGAGCAGTACTTC	CASSLRARAAGAYEQYF
TRBJ2-1	TRBD2	TRBV11-2	few	TGTGCCAGCAGCCCCCCCTTGGGACTAGCGGACAATGAGCAGTTCTTC	CASSPPLGLADNEQFF
TRBJ1-2	TRBD1	TRBV9	NA	TGTGCCAGCAGCGTAGATAATGAGGGGGCGCGGGGCTACACCTTC	CASSVDNEGARGYTF
TRBJ1-2	NA	TRBV20-1	NA	TGCAGTGCTCATCGAACAGGAGGCTACACCTTC	CSAHRTGGYTF
TRBJ1-1	TRBD1	TRBV6-5	NA	TGTGCCAGCATTCTAGGACAGGGTCTGAACACTGAAGCTTTCTTT	CASILGQGLNTEAFF
TRBJ2-7	NA	TRBV7-2	NA	TGTGCCAGCAGCTTAGCAGGGGCTAACGAGCAGTACTTC	CASSLAGANEQYF
TRBJ2-5	NA	TRBV5-4	NA	TGTGCCAGCAGCTTGGGCGGGGGCACCGCCCAAGAGACCCAGTACTTC	CASSLGGGTAQETQYF
TRBJ2-5	TRBD1	TRBV14	NA	TGTGCCAGCAGCCCACAAGGCAGGGGGCGAGAGACCCAGTACTTC	CASSPQGRGRETQYF
TRBJ2-7	TRBD2	TRBV10-3	NA	TGTGCCATCAGTGACCCGTCTAGCGGGCCTCTCTCCTACGAGCAGTACTTC	CAISDPSSGPLSYEQYF
TRBJ1-1	NA	TRBV13	NA	TGTGCCAGCAGCTTAGATGGGCCGAACACTGAAGCTTTCTTT	CASSLDGPNTEAFF
TRBJ2-7	NA	TRBV20-1	few	TGCAGTGCCCACGACAGCTACGAGCAGTACTTC	CSAHDSYEQYF
TRBJ2-3	TRBD2	TRBV7-9	NA	TGTGCCAGCAGCTTACGCGGGGGGGCCACAGATACGCAGTATTTT	CASSLRGGATDTQYF
TRBJ1-1	TRBD1	TRBV10-1	NA	TGCGCCAGCAGAGCGACAGGGGGCACTGAAGCTTTCTTT	CASRATGGTEAFF
TRBJ2-4	TRBD2	TRBV9	NA	TGTGCCAGCAGCGCTAACCCATCCCGACTAGCGGGTGATGGGAACATTCAGTACTTC	CASSANPSRLAGDGNIQYF
TRBJ1-2	NA	TRBV7-2	NA	TGTGCCAGCAGCGTCATAGGGGGTAACAACTATGGCTACACCTTC	CASSVIGGNNYGYTF
TRBJ2-2	NA	TRBV7-2	NA	TGTGCCAGCAGCCTAGGACAGCGGAACACCGGGGAGCTGTTTTTT	CASSLGQRNTGELFF
TRBJ1-6	NA	TRBV3-1/TRBV3-2	NA	TGTGCCAGCAGCCTCCGCCGGGGTAGTTATTCACCCCTCCACTTT	CASSLRRGSYSPLHF
TRBJ2-2	TRBD2	TRBV4-2	once	TGTGCCAGCAGCCAAGATGTTCCCGGCGGGGGGGCTATCGGGGAGCTGTTTTTT	CASSQDVPGGGAIGELFF
TRBJ2-3	TRBD2	TRBV18	NA	TGTGCCAGCTCACCACGTATAGGGAGGGGAACCACAGATACGCAGTATTTT	CASSPRIGRGTTDTQYF
TRBJ2-3	TRBD2	TRBV4-2	NA	TGTGCCAGCAGCCAAAATCCAGCGGGGGTCACAGATACGCAGTATTTT	CASSQNPAGVTDTQYF
TRBJ1-2	TRBD1	TRBV6-6	NA	TGTGCCAGCAGACCCAGGGGGAACTATGGCTACACCTTC	CASRPRGNYGYTF
TRBJ1-3	NA	TRBV6-1	NA	TGTGCCAGCAGTGAAGTAATTGGAAACACCATATATTTT	CASSEVIGNTIYF